These 28 T cell receptor beta chains were sequenced from one sample in a study of PD-1 blockade in classical Hodgkin lymphoma. Some clones are missing from TCRdb's copy, which holds only in-frame ones; the method was immunoSEQ multiplex PCR. The sample includes 70,000 or so clones, 93% of them seen just once. Time point here: newly diagnosed, previously untreated cHL patient sample. Sequencing used peripheral blood mononuclear cells (PBMCs). These receptor sequences come from a human donor with classical Hodgkin lymphoma.

J is TRBJ2-7 and V is TRBV5-4; the D gene is possibly TRBD1 (5 bases). Germline lookup yields CDR1 SGHNT and CDR2 YYREEE (reference sequence). The V end was cut by 3 bases, the J end by 2 bases, with 12 bases between. The CDR3 runs to 14 residues. This CDR3 reads CASSYRPEAYEQYF. DNA of the CDR3: TGTGCCAGCAGCTACAGGCCTGAGGCCTACGAGCAGTACTTC.

This chain connects TRBV6-1 to TRBJ2-5, with TRBD1 identical over 10 bases. This CDR3 comprises 15 residues. The V gene end was trimmed by 2 bases and the J gene end by 4 bases; junction bases not matched to a gene: 4. From germline, CDR1 is MNHNS and CDR2 SASEGT. The CDR3 sequence is CASSELTGGTETQYF. The DNA for the CDR3 is TGTGCCAGCAGTGAACTGACAGGGGGCACAGAGACCCAGTACTTC.

J is TRBJ1-1 and V is TRBV7-9; D possibly corresponds to TRBD1 (5 bases). The CDR3 has 15 residues. Germline V CDR1 and CDR2: SEHNR, FQNEAQ (reference sequence). V lost 1 base and J 4 bases, leaving 13 bases between the germline ends. CDR3 nucleotide sequence: TGTGCCAGCAGCTTAGGAGGGGTAAGGGGCACTGAAGCTTTCTTT. Its protein is CASSLGGVRGTEAFF.

V is TRBV6-6 and J is TRBJ1-4; no clear D. Germline CDR1 and CDR2: MNHNY and SVGAGI (reference sequence). The CDR3 is 13 residues long. Trimming took 2 bases from V and 3 from J, leaving 4 bases between them. Here the CDR3 DNA reads TGTGCCAGCAGTTACGGGGCTAATGAAAAACTGTTTTTT. Its protein is CASSYGANEKLFF.

The chain joins TRBV6-1 to TRBJ1-1; D is ambiguous. Trimming left V 3 bases short and J 0 bases short, with 5 bases between. CDR1 and CDR2 from the germline V gene are MNHNS and SASEGT. This CDR3 is built from 13 residues. CDR3 sequence: CASSESVNTEAFF. In DNA form, the CDR3 reads TGTGCCAGCAGTGAGTCAGTGAACACTGAAGCTTTCTTT.

The genes are TRBV15 and TRBJ2-5; TRBD1 is a possible D gene (5 bases). The V and J ends lost 6 bases and 5 bases respectively, with 22 bases between them. The germline CDR1 and CDR2 sequences are LNHNV and YYDKDF (reference sequence). The CDR3 covers 16 residues. The CDR3 nucleotides read TGTGCCACCAGTAGATCCGCGGCAGGGATAGGGGAGACCCAGTACTTC. Its translation is CATSRSAAGIGETQYF.

The chain has TRBV10-3 and TRBJ1-5, with TRBD1 as a possible D gene (6 bases). V lost 1 base and J lost 6, with 10 bases in between. The CDR3 spans 14 residues. Germline CDR1 ENHRY, CDR2 SYGVKD. The CDR3 DNA follows: TGTGCCATCAGTGAGTACAGGGTGGGTCAGCCCCAGCATTTT. Amino acids: CAISEYRVGQPQHF.

The rearrangement joins TRBV27 to TRBJ2-5; 10 bases map to TRBD2. The CDR3 spans 16 residues. Trimming cost V 5 bases and J 0 bases; bases outside gene matches: 6. Per germline, CDR1 MNHEY and CDR2 SMNVEV (reference sequence). The CDR3, as DNA: TGTGCCAGCAGTCCCCTAGCGGGGGCGAACCAAGAGACCCAGTACTTC. This translates into CASSPLAGANQETQYF.

The V gene is TRBV5-1, the J gene TRBJ2-3; possible D gene TRBD2, 6 bases. The CDR3 is 12 residues long. V was cut by 5 bases and J by 6 bases, with 10 bases left in between. Germline CDR1 and CDR2: SGHRS and YFSETQ. The DNA for the CDR3 is TGCGCCAGCAGAGGGGCGGGGGATACGCAGTATTTT. Amino acids: CASRGAGDTQYF.

This clone appeared a single time. J is TRBJ1-1 and V is TRBV14; the D gene is possibly TRBD1 (6 bases). Germline V CDR1 and CDR2: SGHDN, FVKESK. Trimming left V 8 bases short and J 7 bases short, with 17 bases between. This CDR3 comprises 13 residues. The CDR3 coding sequence is TGTGCCAGCGCCAAACAGGGTACGGGTGAAGCTTTCTTT. Translating it yields CASAKQGTGEAFF.

The rearrangement joins TRBV7-2 to TRBJ2-1; 10 bases align to TRBD2. CDR1 and CDR2 from the germline V gene are SGHTA and FQGNSA. The CDR3 has 15 residues. With 4 bases clipped from V and 6 bases from J, the junction kept 6 bases outside the gene matches. CDR3 sequence (DNA): TGTGCCAGCAGCTCGCTAGCGGGGGAATCCAATGAGCAGTTCTTC. This codes for CASSSLAGESNEQFF.

The V and J genes are TRBV30 and TRBJ2-7; no clear D gene. The V gene lost 0 bases and the J gene lost 6 bases, with 12 bases spanning the gap. This CDR3 is 13 amino acids long. Germline-derived CDR1 and CDR2 are GTSNPN and SVGIG (reference sequence). The CDR3 protein is CAWSVSLRGEQYF. The CDR3 region has the DNA TGTGCCTGGAGTGTATCCTTGAGAGGCGAGCAGTACTTC.

This sequence joins TRBV5-1 and TRBJ1-5, with D perhaps matching TRBD1 (5 bases). This CDR3 contains 14 residues. Per the germline V gene, CDR1 is SGHRS and CDR2 is YFSETQ. The ends were cut back, 0 bases at V and 7 bases at J, with 11 bases in the middle. In DNA, the CDR3 is TGCGCCAGCAGCTTGGAGGGGCAGAGACAGCCCCAGCATTTT. Residues: CASSLEGQRQPQHF.

This rearrangement joins TRBV5-4 to TRBJ1-1; 9 nucleotides line up with TRBD1. There are 16 residues in the CDR3. V shed 2 bases and J 3 bases; nucleotides not matched to a gene: 8. The V gene's germline CDR1 is SGHNT and CDR2 YYREEE (reference sequence). For the CDR3, the DNA is TGTGCCAGCAGCTTCAGGATGGGGACAGGGCACACTGAAGCTTTCTTT. Protein sequence: CASSFRMGTGHTEAFF.

The chain employs TRBV5-4 and TRBJ2-7, with 9 bases matching TRBD2. Germline V CDR1 and CDR2: SGHNT, YYREEE (reference sequence). With 3 bases clipped from V and 2 bases from J, the junction kept 3 bases outside the gene matches. This CDR3 region has 14 residues. Here the CDR3 DNA reads TGTGCCAGCAGCTCAGCGGGAGGTACCTACGAGCAGTACTTC. Its protein product is CASSSAGGTYEQYF.

The table lists this clone with a few counts. The rearrangement links TRBV30 to TRBJ1-1; the D gene is possibly TRBD1 (5 bases). Trimming left V 0 bases short and J 0 bases short, with 11 bases between. The CDR3 extends over 15 amino acids. From germline, CDR1 is GTSNPN and CDR2 SVGIG (reference sequence). CDR3 region: CAWSVGVGMNTEAFF. The CDR3 nucleotides are TGTGCCTGGAGTGTAGGGGTGGGGATGAACACTGAAGCTTTCTTT.

The chain has TRBV18 and TRBJ2-3; maybe TRBD1 (6 bases). The CDR3 is 19 residues long. CDR1 and CDR2 from the germline V gene are KGHSH and LQKENI. Between the trimmed V and J ends, which lost 3 bases and 6 bases, there was a span of 28 bases. This chain's CDR3 is CASSPTRSSRDTNADTQYF. CDR3 bases: TGTGCCAGCTCACCCACCCGGTCAAGCCGGGACACCAATGCCGATACGCAGTATTTT.

In its sample, this clone was seen once. This chain uses TRBV7-7 with TRBJ1-4; D is unresolved. Germline loops: CDR1 SSHAT, CDR2 FNYEAQ (reference sequence). CDR3 length: 13 amino acids. Trimming removed 5 bases from V and 3 bases from J, with 7 bases in between. CDR3 nucleotides: TGTGCCAGCAGCCCCCAGCCTAATGAAAAACTGTTTTTT. Protein: CASSPQPNEKLFF.

V gene TRBV7-9 combines with J gene TRBJ1-2; TRBD1 aligns across 8 bases. V shed 1 base, J shed 0 bases, and the junction held 4 bases outside the gene matches. CDR1 is SEHNR, CDR2 FQNEAQ, per germline (reference sequence). The CDR3 is made up of 16 amino acids. The CDR3 bases are TGTGCCAGCAGCTTAGTTCGGGACAGGCCTAACTATGGCTACACCTTC. It specifies CASSLVRDRPNYGYTF.

The chain is built from TRBV7-2 and TRBJ2-5; D is undetermined. This CDR3 has 14 amino acids. The ends were cut back, 5 bases at V and 3 bases at J, with 13 bases in the middle. From germline, CDR1 is SGHTA and CDR2 FQGNSA. In nucleotides, the CDR3 is TGTGCCAGCAGCCCTTGGTCCCAGAAAGAGACCCAGTACTTC. This translates into CASSPWSQKETQYF.

This sequence joins TRBV6-1 and TRBJ1-5, with D possibly matching TRBD1 (5 bases). Germline CDR1 and CDR2: MNHNS and SASEGT. The ends were cut back, 5 bases at V and 6 bases at J, with 17 bases in the middle. This CDR3 contains 15 residues. CDR3 coding DNA: TGTGCCAGCAGTTGGGGGACGGGAATGGGTCAGCCCCAGCATTTT. The encoded protein is CASSWGTGMGQPQHF.

The chain couples TRBV6-6 to TRBJ2-6, with TRBD1 matching 8 bases. The CDR3 is 15 amino acids. The germline V gene encodes CDR1 MNHNY and CDR2 SVGAGI (reference sequence). Trimming cost V 5 bases and J 2 bases; bases outside gene matches: 2. The DNA of the CDR3 is TGTGCCAGCAGTCCACAGGGGGCTGGGGCCAACGTCCTGACTTTC. Protein: CASSPQGAGANVLTF.

The V call is TRBV21-1, the J call TRBJ2-1; TRBD1 reflects the table's D call only, with no check against the DNA. TRBV21-1 is designated a pseudogene. The CDR3 sequence is 10 residues long. CDR3 bases: TGTGCCAGCAGCAAGCAGGGAAGGTTCTTC. Protein sequence: CASSKQGRFF.

The chain couples TRBV7-2 to TRBJ1-2, with D possibly being TRBD1 (5 bases). The CDR3 loop spans 17 amino acids. CDR1 SGHTA and CDR2 FQGNSA come from the germline V gene. V was trimmed by 5 bases and J by 2 bases, leaving 21 bases between them. CDR3: CASSPGTGQGLNYGYTF. CDR3 coding DNA: TGTGCCAGCAGCCCCGGGACTGGGCAGGGACTAAACTATGGCTACACCTTC.

The chain couples TRBV2 to TRBJ1-4, with D perhaps TRBD1 (6 bases). Trimming removed 7 bases at V and 8 bases at J, with 11 bases between. The V gene's germline CDR1 is SNHLY and CDR2 FYNNEI. CDR3 length: 12 amino acids. CDR3 loop: CASKGGGEKLFF. In DNA, the CDR3 is TGTGCCAGCAAGGGGGGCGGCGAAAAACTGTTTTTT.

The rearrangement joins TRBV28 to TRBJ1-5; TRBD1 matches 7 bases. The CDR3 has 16 residues. Germline V gives CDR1 MDHEN, CDR2 SYDVKM. Unmatched junction bases numbered 11, after V lost 2 bases and J lost 7 bases. CDR3 region: CASSLRDRVGVQPQHF. CDR3 nucleotide sequence: TGTGCCAGCAGTTTACGAGACAGGGTCGGAGTCCAGCCCCAGCATTTT.

V is TRBV27 and J is TRBJ1-4; 10 bases align to TRBD1. CDR1 and CDR2 from the germline V gene are MNHEY and SMNVEV (reference sequence). The CDR3 has 14 amino acids. V lost 5 bases, J lost 7 bases, and 4 bases stayed unmatched. The DNA of the CDR3 is TGTGCCAGCAGTCGGACAGGGGGATTTGAAAAACTGTTTTTT. Encoded protein: CASSRTGGFEKLFF.

This rearrangement joins TRBV4-2 to TRBJ2-3; 10 bases are a match to TRBD2. The CDR3 length is 14 residues. The junction had 4 bases not matched to a gene; V was cut back by 8 bases and J by 2 bases. In germline, CDR1 is LGHNA, CDR2 YNFKEQ. CDR3 amino acids: CASERGGNTDTQYF. The DNA for the CDR3 is TGTGCCAGCGAGCGGGGGGGGAACACAGATACGCAGTATTTT.